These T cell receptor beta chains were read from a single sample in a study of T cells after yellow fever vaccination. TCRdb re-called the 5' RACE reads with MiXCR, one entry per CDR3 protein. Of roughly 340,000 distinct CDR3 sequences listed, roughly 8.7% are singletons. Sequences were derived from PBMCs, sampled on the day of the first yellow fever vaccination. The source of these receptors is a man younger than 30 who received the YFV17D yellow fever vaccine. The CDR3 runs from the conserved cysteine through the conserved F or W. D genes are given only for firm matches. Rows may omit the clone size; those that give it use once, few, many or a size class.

DNA: TGTGCCTGGAGTGGGGGGGAAGGTCAGCCCCAGCATTTT
CDR3: CAWSGGEGQPQHF
J: TRBJ1-5
size: many
V: TRBV30
D: NA

DNA: TGTGCCAGCAGTTTACTTCGCGGCGGAACCCATGAGCAGTTCTTC
CDR3: CASSLLRGGTHEQFF
J: TRBJ2-1
size: few
V: TRBV12-3/TRBV12-4
D: NA

DNA: TGTGCCAGCAGACAAGACAGGGACACCGAGGGGGATACGCAGTATTTT
CDR3: CASRQDRDTEGDTQYF
J: TRBJ2-3
size: few
V: TRBV5-4
D: TRBD1

DNA: TGTGCCAGCAGCTTAGCGTTAACGGGGGGGAAAACAGATACGCAGTATTTT
CDR3: CASSLALTGGKTDTQYF
J: TRBJ2-3
size: NA
V: TRBV7-6
D: TRBD2

DNA: TGTGCCAGCTCCCTGATAAGGGCTAATGAAAAACTGTTTTTT
CDR3: CASSLIRANEKLFF
J: TRBJ1-4
size: few
V: TRBV28
D: NA

DNA: TGTGCCAGCCACATGGGGGGCACAGATACGCAGTATTTT
CDR3: CASHMGGTDTQYF
J: TRBJ2-3
size: NA
V: TRBV7-9
D: NA

DNA: TGTGCCAGCAGCTTGTCTCTGAGAGGGCATGAAAAACTGTTTTTT
CDR3: CASSLSLRGHEKLFF
J: TRBJ1-4
size: many
V: TRBV5-4
D: NA

DNA: TGCGCCAGCAGTAGCTTCAGGGAAATCAATGAGCAGTTCTTC
CDR3: CASSSFREINEQFF
J: TRBJ2-1
size: NA
V: TRBV23-1
D: NA

DNA: TGTGCCAGTAGTATAGATCGAGGACCCGGGACCAAAAACATTCAGTACTTC
CDR3: CASSIDRGPGTKNIQYF
J: TRBJ2-4
size: NA
V: TRBV19
D: NA

DNA: TGTGCCACCAGCAGAGTCCGGCCGGGGGCGCTCGTCCACGGCTACACCTTC
CDR3: CATSRVRPGALVHGYTF
J: TRBJ1-2
size: many
V: TRBV15
D: NA

DNA: TGTGCCAGCACCTGGGGGTCACTTCTCACTGAAGCTTTCTTT
CDR3: CASTWGSLLTEAFF
J: TRBJ1-1
size: NA
V: TRBV7-9
D: NA

DNA: TGTGCCAGCAGTTACGGGTCACCCCTCCACTTT
CDR3: CASSYGSPLHF
J: TRBJ1-6
size: many
V: TRBV6-2/TRBV6-3
D: NA

DNA: TGTGCCAGCAGCGTAAGTGGCGGGGGGAGCTCCTACAATGAGCAGTTCTTC
CDR3: CASSVSGGGSSYNEQFF
J: TRBJ2-1
size: NA
V: TRBV9
D: TRBD2

DNA: TGTGCCATCATCTCTGGAAACACCATATATTTT
CDR3: CAIISGNTIYF
J: TRBJ1-3
size: few
V: TRBV10-3
D: NA

DNA: TGTGCCAGCAGCCTTAGAGCCCCGGGGGGATCCTACAATGAGCAGTTCTTC
CDR3: CASSLRAPGGSYNEQFF
J: TRBJ2-1
size: many
V: TRBV14
D: TRBD2

DNA: TGTGCCAGCAGCCAGGGGCGGGGGGCCTACAATGAGCAGTTCTTC
CDR3: CASSQGRGAYNEQFF
J: TRBJ2-1
size: NA
V: TRBV7-2
D: TRBD2

DNA: TGTGCCAGCAGCTTGGGGTTAGCGGGCGAAGATACGCAGTATTTT
CDR3: CASSLGLAGEDTQYF
J: TRBJ2-3
size: few
V: TRBV5-4
D: TRBD2

DNA: TGCGCCAGCAGCTTGGGGGTCCTAGATGCAGACGGGGAGCTGTTTTTT
CDR3: CASSLGVLDADGELFF
J: TRBJ2-2
size: few
V: TRBV5-1
D: NA

DNA: TGTGCCAGCAGCTCCCTCTTGATGGGGGACCGGGAAAATGAAAAACTGTTTTTT
CDR3: CASSSLLMGDRENEKLFF
J: TRBJ1-4
size: few
V: TRBV7-6
D: NA

DNA: TGTGCCACCAGCAGAGGGTGGGCCATTAACACCGGGGAGCTGTTTTTT
CDR3: CATSRGWAINTGELFF
J: TRBJ2-2
size: many
V: TRBV15
D: NA

DNA: TGCGCCAGCACCCAGGACAGAATCGATGGCTACACCTTC
CDR3: CASTQDRIDGYTF
J: TRBJ1-2
size: few
V: TRBV5-1
D: NA

DNA: TGTGCCAGCAGCGAAGGACAGAGAAACACCATATATTTT
CDR3: CASSEGQRNTIYF
J: TRBJ1-3
size: many
V: TRBV12-3/TRBV12-4
D: NA

DNA: TGCAGTGCTATTATGCAGGCGCGGGGTTGGTTGGCAGATACGCAGTATTTT
CDR3: CSAIMQARGWLADTQYF
J: TRBJ2-3
size: once
V: TRBV20-1
D: NA

DNA: TGCGCCAGCAGCCAAGATCCCGCAAACTCTGGAAACACCATATATTTT
CDR3: CASSQDPANSGNTIYF
J: TRBJ1-3
size: few
V: TRBV4-3
D: NA

DNA: TGTGCCAGCAGCCCACGAATTGTAGTCCGGGGAGAGACCCAGTACTTC
CDR3: CASSPRIVVRGETQYF
J: TRBJ2-5
size: few
V: TRBV7-2
D: NA

DNA: TGTGCCATAGGGGGAGGAACTGAAGCTTTCTTT
CDR3: CAIGGGTEAFF
J: TRBJ1-1
size: few
V: TRBV6-5
D: NA

DNA: TGTGCCAGCAGGCAGACAGGACCCATTAACTATGGCTACACCTTC
CDR3: CASRQTGPINYGYTF
J: TRBJ1-2
size: NA
V: TRBV6-2/TRBV6-3
D: NA

DNA: TGTGCCAGCAGCCCACCGGACAGGGAAGGCGTGAAAGGGGCTTTCTTT
CDR3: CASSPPDREGVKGAFF
J: TRBJ1-1
size: NA
V: TRBV7-9
D: TRBD1

DNA: TGTGCCAGCAGTTACCGTAAGTCAGGGGGTGGTCAGCCCCAGCATTTT
CDR3: CASSYRKSGGGQPQHF
J: TRBJ1-5
size: NA
V: TRBV6-2/TRBV6-3
D: TRBD1

DNA: TGTGCCAGCATCTTGAGGCTGGTCCACGAGCAGTACTTC
CDR3: CASILRLVHEQYF
J: TRBJ2-7
size: few
V: TRBV7-2
D: NA

DNA: TGTGCCAGCAGGGGAGATAAAGAGACCCAGTACTTC
CDR3: CASRGDKETQYF
J: TRBJ2-5
size: NA
V: TRBV2
D: NA

DNA: TGTGCCAGCAGTTACTTTGTCGGTGAAGCAGGGATGGATTCACCCCTCCACTTT
CDR3: CASSYFVGEAGMDSPLHF
J: TRBJ1-6
size: many
V: TRBV6-5
D: NA

DNA: TGTGCCAGCAGCCAAGAGGACAGGGGTGCATACGAGCAGTACTTC
CDR3: CASSQEDRGAYEQYF
J: TRBJ2-7
size: few
V: TRBV3-1
D: TRBD1

DNA: TGCGCCAGCAGCTTCCCCGGGACTTTCTATGAGCAGTTCTTC
CDR3: CASSFPGTFYEQFF
J: TRBJ2-1
size: many
V: TRBV5-1
D: NA

DNA: TGCAGCGTTTTAGAGGTCGACGAGCAGTACTTC
CDR3: CSVLEVDEQYF
J: TRBJ2-7
size: NA
V: TRBV29-1
D: NA

DNA: TGTGCCAGTACGGGGCAGGTCCACAATGAGCAGTTCTTC
CDR3: CASTGQVHNEQFF
J: TRBJ2-1
size: few
V: TRBV2
D: NA

DNA: TGCAGCGTTCAGCAGGGGTTAGGGTCCAATGAGCAGTTCTTC
CDR3: CSVQQGLGSNEQFF
J: TRBJ2-1
size: few
V: TRBV29-1
D: NA

DNA: TGCAGTGCTAGAGATCATGGGACAGGGTCTAACTCACCCCTCCACTTT
CDR3: CSARDHGTGSNSPLHF
J: TRBJ1-6
size: many
V: TRBV20-1
D: TRBD1

DNA: TGTGCCAGCAGTTCCGGACCGGGACTAGCGGGGGGGGGCACAGATACGCAGTATTTT
CDR3: CASSSGPGLAGGGTDTQYF
J: TRBJ2-3
size: NA
V: TRBV11-2
D: TRBD2

DNA: TGTGCCAGCAGCGAGACAGGGGGGAACACTGAAGCTTTCTTT
CDR3: CASSETGGNTEAFF
J: TRBJ1-1
size: many
V: TRBV7-9
D: TRBD1

DNA: TGTGCCAGCAGCCAGACGAGTGTCGCTTTCTTT
CDR3: CASSQTSVAFF
J: TRBJ1-1
size: NA
V: TRBV7-2
D: NA

DNA: TGTGCCAGCAGTTTTACCGGGGGCTACACCTTC
CDR3: CASSFTGGYTF
J: TRBJ1-2
size: few
V: TRBV28
D: NA

DNA: TGCGCCAGCAGCCGATGGGGACAGGGGAGCTCCTACGAGCAGTACTTC
CDR3: CASSRWGQGSSYEQYF
J: TRBJ2-7
size: NA
V: TRBV5-1
D: TRBD1

DNA: TGCAGCGTAGTCACAGGGAATCAGCCCCAGCATTTT
CDR3: CSVVTGNQPQHF
J: TRBJ1-5
size: NA
V: TRBV29-1
D: NA

DNA: TGTGCCAGCAGCCGGAGCGGGGGGGCCAATGAGCAGTTCTTC
CDR3: CASSRSGGANEQFF
J: TRBJ2-1
size: NA
V: TRBV4-2
D: TRBD2

DNA: TGTGCCAGCAGCCCCCACGGTGGTCCGAATACGCAGTATTTT
CDR3: CASSPHGGPNTQYF
J: TRBJ2-3
size: many
V: TRBV7-2
D: NA

DNA: TGCAGCGTTCAGACCGGTGCGGGGTCTGAAGCTTTCTTT
CDR3: CSVQTGAGSEAFF
J: TRBJ1-1
size: few
V: TRBV29-1
D: NA

DNA: TGCGCCAGCAGTGAGTCCGAACCGTCGACCGATTCACCCCTCCACTTT
CDR3: CASSESEPSTDSPLHF
J: TRBJ1-6
size: few
V: TRBV10-2
D: NA

DNA: TGCAGTGCTAGATCCGACGGAGACACTGAAGCTTTCTTT
CDR3: CSARSDGDTEAFF
J: TRBJ1-1
size: NA
V: TRBV20-1
D: NA

DNA: TGCGCCAGCAGCCCCGGGACCCCAGAGACCCAGTACTTC
CDR3: CASSPGTPETQYF
J: TRBJ2-5
size: few
V: TRBV4-1
D: NA

DNA: TGCAGTGCTAAAGTTCGAGACGAAGAGACCCAGTACTTC
CDR3: CSAKVRDEETQYF
J: TRBJ2-5
size: few
V: TRBV20-1
D: NA

DNA: TGTGCCAGCAGTCCTTATCAGGGACAGGGGACCTACGAGCAGTACTTC
CDR3: CASSPYQGQGTYEQYF
J: TRBJ2-7
size: few
V: TRBV27
D: TRBD1

DNA: TGCGCCAGCAGCCAAGAATTGACAGGGGAAGGCTACACCTTC
CDR3: CASSQELTGEGYTF
J: TRBJ1-2
size: NA
V: TRBV4-3
D: TRBD1

DNA: TGTGCCAGCAGCTTGGAGCTGGGAGCTAACTATGGCTACACCTTC
CDR3: CASSLELGANYGYTF
J: TRBJ1-2
size: few
V: TRBV5-4
D: NA

DNA: TGTGCCAGTACGACTAGCGGCTCCTACAATGAGCAGTTCTTC
CDR3: CASTTSGSYNEQFF
J: TRBJ2-1
size: NA
V: TRBV19
D: TRBD2

DNA: TGTGCCAGCCTTGTTTGGCCAAATACCTACAATGAGCAGTTCTTC
CDR3: CASLVWPNTYNEQFF
J: TRBJ2-1
size: many
V: TRBV27
D: NA

DNA: TGTGCCAGCAGTCCCCCTCCTAGCGGCGGGGCGTTCGGTACGCAGTATTTT
CDR3: CASSPPPSGGAFGTQYF
J: TRBJ2-3
size: NA
V: TRBV6-2/TRBV6-3
D: TRBD2

DNA: TGTGCCAGCAGTGATCCCGGGCTTACTGGGGCCAACGTCCTGACTTTC
CDR3: CASSDPGLTGANVLTF
J: TRBJ2-6
size: few
V: TRBV25-1
D: NA

DNA: TGTGCCAGCAGTAGCGGGGGGTTAGAGACCCAGTACTTC
CDR3: CASSSGGLETQYF
J: TRBJ2-5
size: NA
V: TRBV12-3/TRBV12-4
D: TRBD2

DNA: TGTGCCAGCAGCTCCCGTTCGGGCGAGCAGTACTTC
CDR3: CASSSRSGEQYF
J: TRBJ2-7
size: NA
V: TRBV7-6
D: NA